This is a list of T cell receptor beta chains from one sample in a study of T cells in Graves' hyperthyroidism and ophthalmopathy. TCRdb re-analysed the multiplex PCR reads in MiXCR, keeping a single row per CDR3 protein. Of nearly 600,000 distinct CDR3 sequences in the sample, around 13% were seen once. The sample comprised blood. These receptors came from a young woman with Graves' hyperthyroidism that later progressed to Graves' ophthalmopathy. The CDR3 runs from the conserved cysteine through the conserved F or W. Each record gives: V gene, CDR3 length, CDR3 protein.

V gene: TRBV28
CDR3 length: 15
CDR3 protein: CASSPYRGRTYEQYF

V gene: TRBV24-1
CDR3 length: 14
CDR3 protein: CATSDWTSGYGYTF

V gene: TRBV19
CDR3 length: 18
CDR3 protein: CASSTWGTLPYGNQPQHF

V gene: TRBV12-3/TRBV12-4
CDR3 length: 14
CDR3 protein: CASRPTSGGYEQYF

V gene: TRBV14
CDR3 length: 15
CDR3 protein: CASSQAVGQGYEQYF

V gene: TRBV3-1
CDR3 length: 16
CDR3 protein: CASSRDRGGWGYGYTF

V gene: TRBV24-1
CDR3 length: 11
CDR3 protein: CAAGAGETQYF

V gene: TRBV5-1
CDR3 length: 16
CDR3 protein: CASSLAVGTGANVLTF

V gene: TRBV12-3/TRBV12-4
CDR3 length: 16
CDR3 protein: CASGTRGPLAKNIQYF

V gene: TRBV5-1
CDR3 length: 13
CDR3 protein: CASSLVQGTGEFF

V gene: TRBV9
CDR3 length: 15
CDR3 protein: CASSVADGTNQPQHF

V gene: TRBV20-1
CDR3 length: 12
CDR3 protein: CSARTVSYEQYF

V gene: TRBV3-1
CDR3 length: 14
CDR3 protein: CASSPSTGGYEQYF

V gene: TRBV20-1
CDR3 length: 15
CDR3 protein: CSARGGALAIYEQYF

V gene: TRBV11-2
CDR3 length: 14
CDR3 protein: CASSLNRLYNEQFF

V gene: TRBV5-1
CDR3 length: 15
CDR3 protein: CASSLSKAPESPLHF

V gene: TRBV7-8
CDR3 length: 16
CDR3 protein: CASSFEVSPSGNTIYF

V gene: TRBV29-1
CDR3 length: 12
CDR3 protein: CSARWGYNEQFF

V gene: TRBV19
CDR3 length: 14
CDR3 protein: CASSIFTGNTEAFF

V gene: TRBV12-5
CDR3 length: 15
CDR3 protein: CASGLGLAGNRPQYF

V gene: TRBV3-1
CDR3 length: 16
CDR3 protein: CASSKATGGSYNEQFF

V gene: TRBV13
CDR3 length: 14
CDR3 protein: CASSVSGDFYGYTF

V gene: TRBV28
CDR3 length: 13
CDR3 protein: CASKEFSNQPQHF

V gene: TRBV28
CDR3 length: 16
CDR3 protein: CASSLSLGGSSYEQYF

V gene: TRBV12-3/TRBV12-4
CDR3 length: 13
CDR3 protein: CASSTTTLHEQYF

V gene: TRBV7-9
CDR3 length: 17
CDR3 protein: CASSLAALGTGLSEAFF

V gene: TRBV10-3
CDR3 length: 15
CDR3 protein: CAITQGVNSNQPQHF

V gene: TRBV6-1
CDR3 length: 16
CDR3 protein: CASPAVGQGPRDEQFF

V gene: TRBV6-1
CDR3 length: 12
CDR3 protein: CASRENTYEQYF

V gene: TRBV30
CDR3 length: 14
CDR3 protein: CAWSVGTSNSPLHF

V gene: TRBV19
CDR3 length: 15
CDR3 protein: CASSIAEGARYGYTF

V gene: TRBV4-1
CDR3 length: 16
CDR3 protein: CASSQTGTGINQPQHF

V gene: TRBV27
CDR3 length: 13
CDR3 protein: CAGSSADKALQYF

V gene: TRBV28
CDR3 length: 15
CDR3 protein: CASKKADGFTYEQYF

V gene: TRBV20-1
CDR3 length: 14
CDR3 protein: CSARFGNSNQPQHF

V gene: TRBV15
CDR3 length: 14
CDR3 protein: CATSRDQTAGVQYF

V gene: TRBV7-2
CDR3 length: 15
CDR3 protein: CASSLEASSSYEQYF

V gene: TRBV7-9
CDR3 length: 16
CDR3 protein: CASSFGGTGALYGYTF

V gene: TRBV3-1
CDR3 length: 15
CDR3 protein: CASSQQQGPYNEQFF

V gene: TRBV14
CDR3 length: 14
CDR3 protein: CASSPSSVPYEQYF